These 27 T cell receptor beta chains were all obtained from the same sample, sequenced in a study of identical twins. TCRdb re-called the 5' RACE reads with MiXCR, one entry per CDR3 protein. The sample consists of 450,000 or so distinct CDR3 sequences, approximately 15% of them appearing once. The sample was also reused in another study, on yellow fever vaccine responses in identical twins.

Input material: CD4+ T cells sorted from blood. These receptors originate from a woman aged 18-30 years in good health.

V gene TRBV6-2 or TRBV6-3 combines with J gene TRBJ2-5; the match to TRBD2 covers 11 bases. V shed 6 bases and J 0 bases; nucleotides not matched to a gene: 3. The CDR3 is made up of 15 amino acids. Germline V gene lookup returns CDR1 MNHEY and CDR2 SVGEGT. CDR3 in DNA: TGTGCCAGCAGGCAACTAGCGGGGGACCAAGAGACCCAGTACTTC. Amino acids: CASRQLAGDQETQYF.

The V and J genes are TRBV7-2 and TRBJ2-7; 8 bases are shared with TRBD1. This CDR3 is 14 amino acids long. CDR1 and CDR2 (germline): SGHTA, FQGNSA. The V segment lost 6 bases and the J segment 2 bases; nucleotides outside the gene matches: 6. CDR3 residues: CASRRTGQAYEQYF. CDR3 nucleotide sequence: TGTGCCAGCAGAAGGACGGGACAGGCCTACGAGCAGTACTTC.

This clonotype was seen a few times. V is TRBV6-5 and J is TRBJ2-1; D might be TRBD2 (6 bases). Germline CDR1 MNHEY, CDR2 SVGAGI. This CDR3 contains 18 residues. The V gene lost 6 bases and the J gene lost 4 bases, with 25 bases spanning the gap. CDR3 in amino acids: CASRLQVPDRDSYNEQFF. As DNA, the CDR3 is TGTGCCAGCAGATTACAGGTCCCCGACCGGGACTCATACAATGAGCAGTTCTTC.

This clonotype was detected only a few times. The chain is built from TRBV28 and TRBJ2-7; possibly TRBD2 for D (7 bases). The V gene lost 5 bases and the J gene lost 2 bases, with 31 bases spanning the gap. The CDR3 is 20 residues long. The germline V gene has CDR1 MDHEN and CDR2 SYDVKM. In DNA, the CDR3 is TGTGCCAGCAGTGGGGGGGGGCGCAGGGTCCAGGTGGGAGGGCCCTACGAGCAGTACTTC. Protein product: CASSGGGRRVQVGGPYEQYF. Full variable domain (missing parts from reference TRBV28 and TRBJ2-7): DVKVTQSSRYLVKRTGEKVFLECVQDMDHENMFWYRQDPGLGLRLIYFSYDVKMKEKGDIPEGYSVSREKKERFSLILESASTNQTSMYLCASSGGGRRVQVGGPYEQYFGPGTRLTVT.

This clonotype was detected a few times. This chain uses TRBV5-1 with TRBJ1-1, with 10 bases aligning to TRBD1. The CDR3 is 13 residues long. V was clipped by 3 bases and J by 7 bases; unmatched bases: 3. In germline, CDR1 is SGHRS, CDR2 YFSETQ. The CDR3 DNA follows: TGCGCCAGCAGCTCGGACAGGGGGAGTGAAGCTTTCTTT. This translates into CASSSDRGSEAFF. The entire variable domain, with the rest obtained from reference TRBV5-1 and TRBJ1-1, is as follows: KAGVTQTPRYLIKTRGQQVTLSCSPISGHRSVSWYQQTPGQGLQFLFEYFSETQRNKGNFPGRFSGRQFSNSRSEMNVSTLELGDSALYLCASSSDRGSEAFFGQGTRLTVV.

The chain couples TRBV28 to TRBJ2-7; D unresolved. V lost 7 bases, J lost 0 bases, and 10 bases lay in between. The CDR3 loop spans 13 amino acids. Per germline, CDR1 MDHEN and CDR2 SYDVKM. CDR3 in amino acids: CASTRPSSYEQYF. CDR3 coding DNA: TGTGCCAGCACCCGGCCCTCCTCCTACGAGCAGTACTTC.

This clonotype was seen only a few times. The chain recombines TRBV29-1 with TRBJ2-5, with D unclear. Germline V gene lookup returns CDR1 SQVTM and CDR2 ANQGSEA. The CDR3 is 11 residues long. V was pared by 4 bases and J by 4 bases, with 7 bases between. The CDR3 protein is CSVVSRETQYF. Written as DNA, the CDR3 is TGCAGCGTTGTCAGTCGAGAGACCCAGTACTTC.

This clonotype was detected a few times. The rearrangement links TRBV2 to TRBJ2-7; 8 nucleotides align to TRBD1. Losses at the gene ends were 7 bases for V and 2 bases for J; bases not matched to a gene: 7. CDR1 and CDR2 from the germline V gene are SNHLY and FYNNEI. The CDR3 sequence is 14 residues long. The CDR3 loop reads CASNFGQGPYEQYF. DNA of the CDR3: TGTGCCAGCAACTTCGGACAGGGACCCTACGAGCAGTACTTC. The variable domain in full, with the rest retrieved from reference TRBV2 and TRBJ2-7, is EPEVTQTPSHQVTQMGQEVILRCVPISNHLYFYWYRQILGQKVEFLVSFYNNEISEKSEIFDDQFSVERPDGSNFTLKIRSTKLEDSAMYFCASNFGQGPYEQYFGPGTRLTVT.

This clonotype was observed a handful of times. The genes are TRBV28 and TRBJ2-4; 8 bases fit TRBD1. V was clipped by 3 bases and J by 6 bases; unmatched bases: 7. The V gene's germline CDR1 is MDHEN and CDR2 SYDVKM. The CDR3 has 15 residues. The CDR3 coding sequence is TGTGCCAGCAGTTTGACAGGGGCTCCTGGAAACATTCAGTACTTC. This codes for CASSLTGAPGNIQYF. Full variable domain (remainder filled in from reference TRBV28 and TRBJ2-4): DVKVTQSSRYLVKRTGEKVFLECVQDMDHENMFWYRQDPGLGLRLIYFSYDVKMKEKGDIPEGYSVSREKKERFSLILESASTNQTSMYLCASSLTGAPGNIQYFGAGTRLSVL.

There are many counts of this clonotype. The chain's CDR3 is CASSFGGGADTQYF. The CDR3 DNA reads as TGTGCCAGCAGTTTCGGCGGGGGGGCAGATACGCAGTATTTT. The chain joins TRBV12-3 or TRBV12-4 to TRBJ2-3, with 9 bases lining up with TRBD2. J gave up 4 bases and V 3 bases, and 2 bases lay outside the gene matches. This CDR3 contains 14 residues.

This chain joins TRBV7-2 and TRBJ1-6; 7 nucleotides line up with TRBD1. V dropped 1 base and J dropped 7; count of bases not matched to a gene: 4. The length of the CDR3 is 15 residues. CDR1 SGHTA and CDR2 FQGNSA come from the germline V gene. The CDR3 spells CASSLGDRDNSPLHF. CDR3 bases: TGTGCCAGCAGCTTAGGCGACAGGGACAATTCACCCCTCCACTTT.

This clonotype turned up a few times. This sequence joins TRBV7-3 and TRBJ2-5; 9 nucleotides line up with TRBD2. V lost 2 bases, J lost 1 base, and 2 bases stayed unmatched. Per germline, CDR1 SGHTA and CDR2 FQGTGA. This CDR3 has 15 amino acids. The CDR3: CASSLLAGVQETQYF. The CDR3 nucleotides read TGTGCCAGCAGCTTATTAGCGGGGGTCCAAGAGACCCAGTACTTC.

This clonotype occurred a few times. The chain carries TRBV4-1 and TRBJ2-2; 9 nucleotides match TRBD1. The V and J ends lost 0 bases and 6 bases, in that order; junction bases with no gene match: 8. The V gene's germline CDR1 is MGHRA and CDR2 YSYEKL. This CDR3 spans 17 amino acids. The CDR3 protein is CASSQDRGQGGAGELFF. The CDR3, as DNA: TGCGCCAGCAGCCAAGATAGGGGACAGGGAGGAGCCGGGGAGCTGTTTTTT.

This chain connects TRBV6-2 or TRBV6-3 to TRBJ2-1; D unclear. Trimming removed 2 bases at V and 5 bases at J, with 10 bases between. This CDR3 comprises 14 residues. Germline values: CDR1 MNHEY, CDR2 SVGEGT. CDR3 sequence reads: CASSYLYSNNEQFF. In DNA, the CDR3 is TGTGCCAGCAGTTACCTTTATTCTAACAATGAGCAGTTCTTC.

This clonotype was observed a few times. This chain joins TRBV29-1 and TRBJ2-3; TRBD2 matches at 8 bases. This CDR3 comprises 14 residues. CDR1 is SQVTM and CDR2 is ANQGSEA in the germline V gene. Germline trimming cut 0 bases from V and 8 bases from J; bases unmatched to any gene: 7. This chain's CDR3 is CSVEEKAGASTQYF. CDR3 bases: TGCAGCGTTGAAGAGAAAGCGGGGGCGAGTACGCAGTATTTT.

The CDR3 sequence is CASSAGPGMTYEQYF. The CDR3 nucleotides read TGTGCCAGCTCGGCGGGGCCAGGGATGACCTACGAGCAGTACTTC. The chain uses TRBV18 and TRBJ2-7, with TRBD2 as a possible D gene (6 bases). Germline V CDR1 and CDR2: KGHSH, LQKENI. The CDR3 has 15 amino acids. Trimming removed 6 bases from V and 2 bases from J, with 17 bases in between.

This chain joins TRBV14 and TRBJ2-2; no firm D call. V was cut by 1 base and J by 1 base, with 7 bases left in between. CDR3 length: 15 amino acids. In germline, CDR1 is SGHDN, CDR2 FVKESK. The CDR3 DNA follows: TGTGCCAGCAGCCAAGTGCTGGTGAACACCGGGGAGCTGTTTTTT. Its translation: CASSQVLVNTGELFF.

This clonotype has more than one count but fewer than ten. The CDR3 sequence is CASGLHNEQFF. CDR3 DNA sequence: TGTGCCAGTGGACTGCACAATGAGCAGTTCTTC. The V gene is TRBV2, the J gene TRBJ2-1; D is perhaps TRBD2 (5 bases). From germline, CDR1 is SNHLY and CDR2 FYNNEI. V gave up 9 bases and J gave up 5 bases, with 8 bases separating them. This CDR3 has 11 amino acids.

This clonotype was recorded a few times. The V call is TRBV18, the J call TRBJ2-7; D remains ambiguous. The CDR3 consists of 15 residues. V shed 0 bases and J shed 0 bases, with 9 bases lying between them. CDR1 is KGHSH, CDR2 LQKENI, per germline. CDR3 amino acids: CASSPPSSSSYEQYF. DNA of the CDR3: TGTGCCAGCTCACCACCGTCAAGTTCCTCCTACGAGCAGTACTTC.

The V call is TRBV12-3 or TRBV12-4, the J call TRBJ2-6; D perhaps matches TRBD1 (6 bases). The V end lost 11 bases, the J end lost 0 bases, and 26 bases lay between the germline ends. The CDR3 is made up of 19 amino acids. The DNA of the CDR3 is TGTGCCTTCAGCCAGGGGTGGCAGATGATATACTCTGGGGCCAACGTCCTGACTTTC. Protein sequence: CAFSQGWQMIYSGANVLTF.

The V and J genes are TRBV6-1 and TRBJ2-1; 7 bases align to TRBD1. CDR3 length: 14 amino acids. Germline CDR1 MNHNS, CDR2 SASEGT. Losses at the gene ends were 6 bases for V and 7 bases for J; bases not matched to a gene: 9. DNA for the CDR3: TGTGCCAGCAGCCTGAGACAGGGTGGTAATGAGCAGTTCTTC. It translates to CASSLRQGGNEQFF.

This clonotype has just a few counts. The rearrangement links TRBV5-5 to TRBJ2-7; the match to TRBD2 covers 8 bases. The CDR3 has 14 amino acids. Trimming cost V 4 bases and J 9 bases; bases outside gene matches: 12. CDR1 and CDR2 (germline): SGHKS, YYEKEE (reference sequence). DNA of the CDR3: TGTGCCAGCAGCGACCGATCGGAGCGGGGGTGGCAGTACTTC. This translates into CASSDRSERGWQYF. The whole variable domain, remainder taken from reference TRBV5-5 and TRBJ2-7, is DAGVTQSPTHLIKTRGQQVTLRCSPISGHKSVSWYQQVLGQGPQFIFQYYEKEERGRGNFPDRFSARQFPNYSSELNVNALLLGDSALYLCASSDRSERGWQYFGPGTRLTVT.

This clonotype was seen ten or more times. This chain connects TRBV20-1 to TRBJ2-7; D gene uncertain. Germline CDR1 reads DFQATT; CDR2 reads SNEGSKA (reference sequence). The V end lost 5 bases, the J end lost 0 bases, and 14 bases lay between the germline ends. CDR3 length: 14 residues. Here the CDR3 reads CSAHPGDLSYEQYF. For the CDR3, the DNA is TGCAGTGCTCACCCTGGAGATCTCTCCTACGAGCAGTACTTC.

The chain recombines TRBV5-1 with TRBJ1-5, with no clear D. Germline-derived CDR1 and CDR2 are SGHRS and YFSETQ. The CDR3 totals 14 residues. Trimming took 4 bases from V and 4 from J, leaving 12 bases between them. The CDR3 coding sequence is TGCGCCAGCAGCCCGAATCTGGGGAATCAGCCCCAGCATTTT. Protein sequence: CASSPNLGNQPQHF.

The chain combines TRBV4-1 with TRBJ2-1, with 14 bases lining up with TRBD2. V was clipped by 1 base and J by 8 bases; unmatched bases: 10. Germline CDR1 reads MGHRA; CDR2 reads YSYEKL. This CDR3 has 18 amino acids. In nucleotides, the CDR3 is TGCGCCAGCAGCCAAGTTCGAGGACTAGCGGGAGGATCTGATGAGCAGTTCTTC. This codes for CASSQVRGLAGGSDEQFF.

This clonotype was observed a few times. This CDR3 is CASSLEPTGTGNTGELFF. CDR3 coding DNA: TGCGCCAGCAGCTTGGAACCGACCGGGACAGGGAACACCGGGGAGCTGTTTTTT. The chain uses TRBV5-1 and TRBJ2-2; 8 nucleotides agree with TRBD1. Germline V CDR1 and CDR2: SGHRS, YFSETQ. The CDR3 runs to 18 residues. With V trimmed by 0 bases and J by 1 base, 8 bases remained unmatched.

In this sample, this clonotype turned up a few times. The chain recombines TRBV27 with TRBJ1-6, with D possibly matching TRBD1 (6 bases). Trimming pared 6 bases from V and 3 bases from J, leaving 12 bases between. The germline CDR1 and CDR2 sequences are MNHEY and SMNVEV (reference sequence). This CDR3 spans 15 amino acids. The CDR3 sequence: CASSRTALYNSPLHF. DNA of the CDR3: TGTGCCAGCAGCCGGACAGCGCTCTATAATTCACCCCTCCACTTT.